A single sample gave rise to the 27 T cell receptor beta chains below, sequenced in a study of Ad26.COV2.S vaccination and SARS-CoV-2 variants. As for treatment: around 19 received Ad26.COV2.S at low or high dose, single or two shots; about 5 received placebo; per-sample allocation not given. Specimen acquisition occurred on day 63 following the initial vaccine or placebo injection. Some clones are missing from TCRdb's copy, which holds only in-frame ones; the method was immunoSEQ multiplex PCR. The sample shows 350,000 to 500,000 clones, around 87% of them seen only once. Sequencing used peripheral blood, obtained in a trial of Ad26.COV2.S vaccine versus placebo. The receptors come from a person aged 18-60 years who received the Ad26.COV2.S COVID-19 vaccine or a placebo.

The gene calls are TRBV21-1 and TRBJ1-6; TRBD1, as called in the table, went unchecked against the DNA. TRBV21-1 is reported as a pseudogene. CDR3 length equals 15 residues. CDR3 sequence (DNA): TGTGCCAGCAGCAAAGATCAGGGCTTGAAGTCACCCCTCCACTTT. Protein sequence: CASSKDQGLKSPLHF.

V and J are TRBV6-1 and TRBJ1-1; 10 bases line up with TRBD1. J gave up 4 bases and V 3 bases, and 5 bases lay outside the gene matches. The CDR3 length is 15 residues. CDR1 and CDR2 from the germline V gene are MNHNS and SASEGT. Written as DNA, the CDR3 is TGTGCCAGCAGTGACCAGGACAGGGGGTTCACTGAAGCTTTCTTT. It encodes CASSDQDRGFTEAFF.

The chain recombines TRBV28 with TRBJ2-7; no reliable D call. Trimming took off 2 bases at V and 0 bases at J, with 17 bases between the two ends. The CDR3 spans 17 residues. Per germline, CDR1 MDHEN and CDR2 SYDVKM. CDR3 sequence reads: CASSLPLRRTSSYEQYF. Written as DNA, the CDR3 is TGTGCCAGCAGTTTACCTTTAAGACGGACGAGCTCCTACGAGCAGTACTTC.

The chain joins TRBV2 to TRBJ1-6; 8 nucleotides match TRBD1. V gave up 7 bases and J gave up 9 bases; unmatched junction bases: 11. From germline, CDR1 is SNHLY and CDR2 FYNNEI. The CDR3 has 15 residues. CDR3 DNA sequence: TGTGCCAGCACTTCCGGACAGGGTAAGCGTTCACCCCTCCACTTT. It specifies CASTSGQGKRSPLHF.

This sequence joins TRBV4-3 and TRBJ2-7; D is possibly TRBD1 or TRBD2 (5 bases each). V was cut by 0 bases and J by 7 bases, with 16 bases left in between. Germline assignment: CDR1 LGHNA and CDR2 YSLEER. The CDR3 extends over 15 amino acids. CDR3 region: CASSQEGDPIWEQYF. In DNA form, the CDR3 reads TGCGCCAGCAGCCAAGAGGGGGACCCGATCTGGGAGCAGTACTTC.

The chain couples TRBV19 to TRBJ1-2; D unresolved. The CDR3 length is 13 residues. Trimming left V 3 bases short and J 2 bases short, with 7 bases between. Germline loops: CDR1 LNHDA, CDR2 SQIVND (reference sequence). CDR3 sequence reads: CASSIGENYGYTF. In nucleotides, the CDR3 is TGTGCCAGTAGTATTGGGGAAAACTATGGCTACACCTTC.

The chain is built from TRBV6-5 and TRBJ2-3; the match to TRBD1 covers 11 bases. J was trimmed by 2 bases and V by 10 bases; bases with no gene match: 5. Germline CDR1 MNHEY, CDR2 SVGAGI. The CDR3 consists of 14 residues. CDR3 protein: CATAGQGDTDTQYF. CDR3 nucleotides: TGTGCCACCGCGGGACAGGGGGACACAGATACGCAGTATTTT.

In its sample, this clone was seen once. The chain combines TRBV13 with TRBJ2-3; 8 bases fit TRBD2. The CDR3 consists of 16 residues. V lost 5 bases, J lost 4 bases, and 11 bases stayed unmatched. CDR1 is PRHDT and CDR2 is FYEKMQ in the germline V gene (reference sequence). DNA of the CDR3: TGTGCCAGCAGCCCCCTACGGGGGGGCCGCCCAGATACGCAGTATTTT. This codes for CASSPLRGGRPDTQYF.

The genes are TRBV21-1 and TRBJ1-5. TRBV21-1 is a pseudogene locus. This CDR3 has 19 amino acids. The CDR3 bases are TGTGCCAGCAGCCCCAGCCCTAAGAAGGAGCCGTTTACCAATCAGCCCCAGCATTTT. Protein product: CASSPSPKKEPFTNQPQHF.

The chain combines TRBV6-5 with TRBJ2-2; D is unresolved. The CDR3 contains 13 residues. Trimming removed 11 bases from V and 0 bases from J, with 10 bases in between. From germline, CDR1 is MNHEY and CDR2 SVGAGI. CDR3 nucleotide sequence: TGTGCCGCAGCCCCGGCGAACACCGGGGAGCTGTTTTTT. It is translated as CAAAPANTGELFF.

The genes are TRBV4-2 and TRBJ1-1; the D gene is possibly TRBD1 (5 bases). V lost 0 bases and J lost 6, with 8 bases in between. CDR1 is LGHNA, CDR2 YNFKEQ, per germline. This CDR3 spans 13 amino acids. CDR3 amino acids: CASSQDPRAEAFF. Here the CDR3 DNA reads TGTGCCAGCAGCCAAGATCCCAGGGCTGAAGCTTTCTTT.

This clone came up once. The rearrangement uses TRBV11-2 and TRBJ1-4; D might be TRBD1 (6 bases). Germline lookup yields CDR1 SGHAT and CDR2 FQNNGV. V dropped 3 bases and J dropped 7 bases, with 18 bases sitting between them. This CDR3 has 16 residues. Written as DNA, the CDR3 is TGTGCCAGCAGCTTGGGGGCCCCAGGGGTTGGTGAAAAACTGTTTTTT. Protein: CASSLGAPGVGEKLFF.

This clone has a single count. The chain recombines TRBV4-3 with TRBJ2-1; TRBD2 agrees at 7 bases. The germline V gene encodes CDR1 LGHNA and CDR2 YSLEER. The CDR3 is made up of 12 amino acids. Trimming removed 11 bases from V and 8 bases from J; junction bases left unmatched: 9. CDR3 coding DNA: TGCGCCTCTCCGGGGAGGGATCATGAGCAGTTCTTC. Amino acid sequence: CASPGRDHEQFF.

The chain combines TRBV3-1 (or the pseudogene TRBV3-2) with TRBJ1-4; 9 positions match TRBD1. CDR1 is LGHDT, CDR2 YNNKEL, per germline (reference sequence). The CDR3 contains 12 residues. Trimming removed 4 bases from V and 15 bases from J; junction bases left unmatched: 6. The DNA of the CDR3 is TGTGCCAGCAGCCCGGGAGGACAGGGGTTGTTTTTT. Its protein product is CASSPGGQGLFF.

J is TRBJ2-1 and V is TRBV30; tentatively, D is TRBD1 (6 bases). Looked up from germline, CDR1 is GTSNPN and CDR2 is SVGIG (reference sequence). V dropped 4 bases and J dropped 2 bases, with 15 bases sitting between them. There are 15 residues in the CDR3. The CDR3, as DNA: TGTGCCTGGATCCCAGGGGCGAGCCCCTACAATGAGCAGTTCTTC. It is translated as CAWIPGASPYNEQFF.

The CDR3 sequence: CASSPGTGGNEQFF. The CDR3 region has the DNA TGTGCCAGCAGTCCCGGGACAGGGGGCAATGAGCAGTTCTTC. The chain employs TRBV27 and TRBJ2-1; 11 bases map to TRBD1. V shed 5 bases, J shed 6 bases, and the junction held 3 bases outside the gene matches. Germline values: CDR1 MNHEY, CDR2 SMNVEV (reference sequence). This CDR3 contains 14 residues.

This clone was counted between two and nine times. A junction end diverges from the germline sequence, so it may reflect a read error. The DNA for the CDR3 is TGTGCCAGCAGCATAGAGCGCGCCCATCACTTC. Protein sequence: CASSIERAHHF. This sequence joins TRBV5-8 and TRBJ2-7; D gene unclear. The CDR3 covers 11 residues. Germline loops: CDR1 SGHTS, CDR2 YDEGEE. The full variable domain, in which reference TRBV5-8 and TRBJ2-7 provide the parts outside the CDR3, is EAGVTQSPTHLIKTRGQQATLRCSPISGHTSVYWYQQALGLGLQFLLWYDEGEERNRGNFPPRFSGRQFPNYSSELNVNALELEDSALYLCASSIERAHHFGPGTRLTVT.

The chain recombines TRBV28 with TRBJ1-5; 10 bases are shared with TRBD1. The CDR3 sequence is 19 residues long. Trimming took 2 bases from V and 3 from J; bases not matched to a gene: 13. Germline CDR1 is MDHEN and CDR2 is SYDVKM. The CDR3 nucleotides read TGTGCCAGCAGTTTAATTGGCGGGGGGGGACAGGGGCTCAATCAGCCCCAGCATTTT. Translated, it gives CASSLIGGGGQGLNQPQHF.

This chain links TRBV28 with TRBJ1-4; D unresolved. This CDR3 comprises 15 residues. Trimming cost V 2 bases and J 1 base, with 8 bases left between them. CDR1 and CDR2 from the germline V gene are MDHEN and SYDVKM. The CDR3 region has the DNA TGTGCCAGCAGTTTACGGGTCGGAACTAATGAAAAACTGTTTTTT. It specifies CASSLRVGTNEKLFF.

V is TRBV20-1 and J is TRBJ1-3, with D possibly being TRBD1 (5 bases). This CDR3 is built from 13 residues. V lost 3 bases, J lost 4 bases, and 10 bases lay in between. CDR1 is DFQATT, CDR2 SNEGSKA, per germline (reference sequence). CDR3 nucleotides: TGCAGTGCTAGTGGGGGATCGGGAAACACCATATATTTT. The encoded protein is CSASGGSGNTIYF.

The CDR3 loop is CASSLVGNQPQHF. The CDR3 coding sequence is TGCGCCAGCAGCTTGGTAGGGAATCAGCCCCAGCATTTT. The V gene is TRBV5-1, the J gene TRBJ1-5; no definite D call. This CDR3 has 13 residues. Trimming took 0 bases from V and 4 from J, leaving 5 bases between them. The germline gives CDR1 SGHRS, CDR2 YFSETQ.

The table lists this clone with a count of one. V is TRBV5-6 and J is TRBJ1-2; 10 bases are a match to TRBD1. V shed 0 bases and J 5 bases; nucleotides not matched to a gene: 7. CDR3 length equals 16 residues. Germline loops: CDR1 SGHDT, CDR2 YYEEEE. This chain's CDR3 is CASSLDRDRGGYGYTF. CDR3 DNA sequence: TGTGCCAGCAGCTTGGACCGGGACAGGGGAGGATATGGCTACACCTTC.

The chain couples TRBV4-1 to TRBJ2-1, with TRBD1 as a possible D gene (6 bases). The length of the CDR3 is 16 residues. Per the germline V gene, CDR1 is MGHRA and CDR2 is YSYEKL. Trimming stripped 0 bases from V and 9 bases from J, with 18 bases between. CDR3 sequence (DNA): TGCGCCAGCAGCCAAGAAGTGGGACATCGGGATGGTGAGCAGTTCTTC. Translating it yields CASSQEVGHRDGEQFF.

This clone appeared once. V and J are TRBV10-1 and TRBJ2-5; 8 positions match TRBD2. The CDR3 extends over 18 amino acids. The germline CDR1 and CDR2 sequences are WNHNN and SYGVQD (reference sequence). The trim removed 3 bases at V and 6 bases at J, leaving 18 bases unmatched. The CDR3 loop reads CASSDFIGLAGPPQTQYF. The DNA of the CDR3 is TGCGCCAGCAGTGATTTTATAGGCCTAGCGGGCCCCCCCCAGACCCAGTACTTC.

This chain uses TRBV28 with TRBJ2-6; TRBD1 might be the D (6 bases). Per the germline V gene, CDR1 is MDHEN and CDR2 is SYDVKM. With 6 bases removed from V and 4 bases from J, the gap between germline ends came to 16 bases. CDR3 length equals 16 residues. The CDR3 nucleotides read TGTGCCAGCAGACCTTCCAGGGGAAGCGGGGCCAACGTCCTGACTTTC. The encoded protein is CASRPSRGSGANVLTF. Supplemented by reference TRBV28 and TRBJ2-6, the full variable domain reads DVKVTQSSRYLVKRTGEKVFLECVQDMDHENMFWYRQDPGLGLRLIYFSYDVKMKEKGDIPEGYSVSREKKERFSLILESASTNQTSMYLCASRPSRGSGANVLTFGAGSRLTVL.

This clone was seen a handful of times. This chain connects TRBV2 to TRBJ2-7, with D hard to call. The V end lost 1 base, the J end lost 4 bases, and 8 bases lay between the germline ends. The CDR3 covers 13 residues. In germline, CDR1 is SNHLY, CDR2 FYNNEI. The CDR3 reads CASSEGARYEQYF. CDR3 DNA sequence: TGTGCCAGCAGTGAAGGGGCTAGGTACGAGCAGTACTTC.

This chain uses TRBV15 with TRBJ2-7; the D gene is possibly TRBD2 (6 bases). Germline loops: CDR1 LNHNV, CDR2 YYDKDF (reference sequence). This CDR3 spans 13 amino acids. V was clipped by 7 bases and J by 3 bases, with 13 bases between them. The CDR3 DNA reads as TGTGCCACCAAACGCGGGGCTGACTACGAGCAGTACTTC. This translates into CATKRGADYEQYF. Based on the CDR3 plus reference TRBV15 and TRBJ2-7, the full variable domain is DAMVIQNPRYQVTQFGKPVTLSCSQTLNHNVMYWYQQKSSQAPKLLFHYYDKDFNNEADTPDNFQSRRPNTSFCFLDIRSPGLGDTAMYLCATKRGADYEQYFGPGTRLTVT.